This T cell receptor beta chain originates from a study of cytomegalovirus exposure and HLA in healthy donors (dated by TCRdb to 2016 to 2017). In terms of the full investigation: In an earlier analysis of fewer than 750 of the donors, 276 Gb of sequence data and 100 million or so unique TCR beta sequences from some 170 million T cells were reported. An early release that covered around 590 HLA-typed donors contained around 300 gigabases of sequencing data and tens of millions of unique TCR sequences. Of the roughly 410 genotyped donors, 70% to 90% were placed in the genetic ancestry cluster associated with self-reported Caucasian donors. The aim of the study was to test whether cataloging public T cell receptors could identify signatures of past pathogen exposure. The study profiled the T cell repertoires of about 640 subjects by immunosequencing and related them to cytomegalovirus serostatus. A separate validation cohort of roughly 110 different subjects was used in addition to the 666-subject first cohort. The study combined high-throughput TCR immunosequencing, statistical association of individual TCRs with disease status, and machine learning to predict cytomegalovirus infection status. In a later analysis, previously published TCR beta repertoires from 670 or so donors were re-analyzed and high-resolution HLA genotyping was added so that TCR occurrence patterns could be studied. In the later analysis, no new phenotypic data were used to find candidate immune exposures; instead, reliance was placed on TCR beta sequences and their occurrence across donors. An earlier analysis of several hundred of the donors applied high-throughput TCR beta sequencing to assess whether each TCR beta V gene segment acted as functional or pseudogenic. Donor age, sex, ethnicity and CMV serostatus were compiled together with the repertoire data. A later genetic analysis took genome-wide SNP genotypes for about three fifths of the 666 donors and used that subset as a discovery cohort. Every discovery cohort repertoire had been produced on one sequencing platform. HLA typing included class I and class II loci at four-digit resolution. The number of typed donors differed by locus: about 620-640 for A, B, C, DRB1 and DQB1; some 500 for DQA1; approximately 610 for DPA1; and around 450 for DPB1. A handful of DR-DQ haplotypes were handled as single units for association and clustering because linkage in the cohort was strong. Across around 400 genotyped donors of the cohort, an average of about 240,000 unique TCR beta nucleotide sequences per donor were sequenced, and 15% to 20% of those sequences were non-productive.

Here is what the overall study found, with its caveats: The study listed 150 to 200 TCR beta chains as associated with cytomegalovirus. In a later analysis, several top co-occurrence clusters were reported to appear linked to parvovirus B19, influenza, CMV and Epstein-Barr virus. An association between a missense DCLRE1C variant and V-gene and J-gene trimming of TCR beta chains was found in a later genetic analysis and replicated in an independent cohort. When HLA alleles, especially DR and DQ, strongly co-occurred, attributing TCR associations to individual alleles was difficult. Compared with the approximately 720-donor mean, donors in an Asian-associated ancestry cluster had fewer N-insertions in productive TCRs, according to a later genetic analysis. It was suggested by the authors that the approach could potentially be generalized to other disease states and immunological phenotypes. Correlated functional status among segregating V segments might be attributable to linkage disequilibrium, but an unknown experimental factor could not be ruled out. According to a later analysis, TCR association rates differed among HLA loci, with DRB1 alleles showing the most associated TCRs and HLA-C alleles showing the fewest. Most CMV-associated TCR beta chains appeared to be HLA-restricted in a later analysis, and the HLA associations seemed to be driven largely by CMV exposure. A few of the identified cytomegalovirus-associated TCR beta chains were confirmed in vitro to be specific for cytomegalovirus antigens. A later analysis found that HLA-associated TCR beta chains were more clonally expanded and had lower generation probabilities than equally common non-associated chains. Some IMGT-functional V segments, including TRBV6-2 and TRBV6-3, could not be told apart with the 87-base-pair reads, so those segments were excluded. A cluster of highly shared sequence variants was judged likely to be a technical artifact of the sequencing pipeline. While some public TCRs were present in many individuals, most TCR sequences turned up only very rarely across donors. For the cohort, immune exposure information was limited to CMV serostatus. A further reported finding was that TCR beta sequences accurately predicted the HLA-A and HLA-B alleles for most subjects in the first cohort. A later analysis associated 16,951 TCR beta sequences with specific HLA alleles at a false discovery rate of 0.05. Sequencing depth was assumed to be roughly uniform across donors in the presence/absence analyses, though that assumption may not hold. In an earlier analysis of 450 to 750 of the donors, most TCR beta V segments appeared in productive rearrangements about 87% or about 30% of the time, broadly matching IMGT annotations. The earlier analysis of a few hundred of the donors excluded around 17 rarely observed V segments, including chromosome 9 orphons, because counts were too low. Cytomegalovirus status was reported to be diagnosed by the classifier with high specificity and sensitivity in both the original and validation cohorts. In this cohort, only TCR beta chains were sequenced, and detectable features were limited by the absence of alpha or paired-chain data. Because some donors lacked HLA typing at each locus, the association tests relied only on the typed subset.

The cohort consisted of 666 healthy bone marrow donors. At the time of sampling, every cohort member was nominally healthy, though immune exposures that went unrecorded were likely present. The donor was CMV seropositive and belonged to the group of 250 to 350 seropositive cohort members. A peripheral blood sample was collected from each donor, and TCR beta sequencing was performed on peripheral blood mononuclear cells. The Qiagen DNeasy Blood Extraction Kit was used to extract genomic DNA from the blood cell samples. The receptor library was made with the immunoSEQ multiplex PCR assay. A mixture of 60 forward primers for TCR Vbeta segments and 13 reverse primers for TCR Jbeta segments was used in the multiplex PCR. A multiplex PCR assay on genomic DNA amplified the CDR3 region of rearranged TCR beta genes. Amplified TCR beta libraries were sequenced as 87-base-pair reads on the Illumina HiSeq System. The paper's data handling went like this. Across the 600 to 700 repertoires, a later analysis counted 80 million or so unique TCR beta chains, around 11 million of which were shared by at least two donors. Raw reads were error-corrected and collapsed into unique sequences by a nearest-neighbor algorithm in which closely related sequences were merged to remove PCR and sequencing errors. To assign V, D and J gene segments, CDR3 sequences were aligned to IMGT reference sequences. For a sequence to be retained, a match of at least six nucleotides was required to both a V gene segment and a J gene segment. Rearrangements were called productive when the CDR3 lacked stop codons and stayed in frame with V and J; all others were non-productive. CDR3 was defined according to IMGT convention as the region running from the second conserved V-encoded cysteine to the conserved J-encoded phenylalanine. Sequences without an unambiguous match to a single V gene segment were excluded from the earlier analysis of about 600 of the donors. An earlier analysis of 587 of the donors classified V segments as functional when productive rearrangements were above 56.7% and as segregating when the standard deviation between donors was above 5%. A statistical classification framework was developed to diagnose cytomegalovirus status using the catalog of TCR beta chain sequences. In a later analysis, V and J genes were assigned by comparing TCR nucleotide sequences against IMGT/GENE-DB human TR gene sequences. A later analysis assigned CDR3 sequences and most-parsimonious VDJ recombination scenarios with the TCRdist pipeline. A later analysis defined each TCR beta chain by its CDR3 amino acid sequence plus V-gene family, and excluded reads lacking a unique V-gene family. As a way to deal with suspected cross-contamination and a sequencing artifact, a later analysis dropped 500 to 700 nucleotide sequences that were highly shared and had low generation probability. In a later analysis, a clonal expansion index was calculated for each public chain from normalized within-repertoire ranks of inferred template counts. A later analysis computed generation probabilities with a VDJ recombination model fitted to out-of-frame rearrangements, and checked the results against IGoR. A later analysis scored TCR-TCR, TCR-HLA and TCR-CMV co-occurrence with hypergeometric tests, applying a repertoire-size bias correction to TCR pairs. To estimate false discovery rates, a later analysis permuted the HLA or CMV assignments 20 times. A later analysis grouped co-occurring TCRs with DBSCAN, adding TCRdist sequence similarity when clustering within HLA-allele-positive subsets. Repertoires with fewer than 30,000 or more than 120,000 public chains, plus five repertoires with anomalous nucleotide sharing, were excluded from co-occurrence clustering. TCRdb holds this immuneACCESS table with in-frame rearrangements only. Some clones are missing; in checked studies, unresolved V genes explain under half, and the rest has no known cause. V, J and clone size reflect that table, while D and trimming were determined from the DNA. The sample has 40,000 to 55,000 clones on record. Clones ranked in the top ten supply 6.1% of the sample.

The CDR3, from cysteine to phenylalanine, totals 13 residues. Kept here is only the CDR3 DNA, which spans 39 bases and is read in frame from base 1. Looking up the germline V gene (reference sequence) yields CDR1 MNHNY and CDR2 SVGAGI. Trimming removed 6 bases from V and 2 bases from J, leaving 11 bases between the germline ends. Turning to this clone: No cognate antigen has been identified for it.

The sequence was obtained from a male donor in good health and CMV-seropositive. The chain joins TRBV6-6 to TRBJ2-7, with TRBD2 tentatively as D gene (5 bases match). The sample consisted of PBMCs. The DNA reads as follows: TGTGCCAGCAGCGCCACGGGGACCTACGAGCAGTACTTC. This is translated as CASSATGTYEQYF.